What follows are 3 T cell receptor beta chains derived from one specimen sequenced in a study of blood T cells in healthy people across ages. A second about 7 to 12 cycle PCR used barcoded and J-beta primers. TCRdb independently ran MiXCR on the 5' RACE reads; one entry per CDR3 protein. This table holds some 790,000 distinct CDR3 sequences, 25% to 35% found once. The specimen sequenced was blood. Source of these receptors: a woman older than 75 in good health.

The rearrangement joins TRBV27 to TRBJ2-5; D is unclear. Trimming cost V 6 bases and J 4 bases, with 12 bases left between them. The CDR3 length is 13 residues. CDR1 is MNHEY, CDR2 SMNVEV, per germline (reference sequence). The CDR3 DNA reads TGTGCCAGCAGCCAAGAAACCCCAGAGACCCAGTACTTC. Translation: CASSQETPETQYF.

This clonotype was counted between two and nine times. A much larger clone differs from this one at a single base, so this may be a read error. The CDR3 sequence: CVSSPSLTGETQYF. The CDR3 DNA reads as TGTGTCAGCAGCCCTAGCCTTACGGGAGAGACCCAGTACTTC. This chain links TRBV7-2 with TRBJ2-5; weak D call: TRBD2 (5 bases). The CDR3 spans 14 residues. The germline CDR1 and CDR2 sequences are SGHTA and FQGNSA.

The CDR3 loop is CASSGVGPLASGSYNEQFF. The CDR3 coding sequence is TGCGCCAGCAGCGGTGTGGGACCACTGGCTAGCGGATCTTACAATGAGCAGTTCTTC. The genes are TRBV5-1 and TRBJ2-1; 7 bases map to TRBD2. Germline V gives CDR1 SGHRS, CDR2 YFSETQ. J gave up 4 bases and V 4 bases, and 20 bases lay outside the gene matches. This CDR3 comprises 19 residues.